The T cell receptor (beta chain) under discussion was sequenced for a study of T cells after yellow fever vaccination. Study outcomes and limitations: Reappearing after the booster were most of the clones from primary vaccination (around 96% CD4, 88% CD8). FACS-sorted repertoires could harbor abundant contaminating bulk-population clonotypes.

The CDR3 sequence is 14 residues long. Per the germline V gene, CDR1 is SEHNR and CDR2 is FQNEAQ (reference sequence). V was pared by 5 bases and J by 0 bases, with 10 bases between. Production of TCR cDNA was by 5'RACE template switching, which also added a universal primer site and UMIs. MiXCR, applied by TCRdb to the 5' RACE reads, yields one record per CDR3 protein. The sample has some 110,000 distinct CDR3 sequences, roughly 8.9% seen once. The sample holds many counts of this clonotype. Its specificity is unknown. The chain is built from TRBV7-9 and TRBJ2-5; a weak D match, TRBD1 (6 bases). This TCR derives from a man aged 25-40 years who received the YFV17D yellow fever vaccine. The sequenced sample was CD8+ T cells sorted from PBMCs, obtained 45 days after the yellow fever booster vaccination. The CDR3 here is CASSRDTNQETQYF. The CDR3 nucleotides are TGTGCCAGCAGCCGGGACACGAACCAAGAGACCCAGTACTTC. The whole variable domain, filled in from reference TRBV7-9 and TRBJ2-5, reads DTGVSQNPRHKITKRGQNVTFRCDPISEHNRLYWYRQTLGQGPEFLTYFQNEAQLEKSRLLSDRFSAERPKGSFSTLEIQRTEQGDSAMYLCASSRDTNQETQYFGPGTRLLVL.